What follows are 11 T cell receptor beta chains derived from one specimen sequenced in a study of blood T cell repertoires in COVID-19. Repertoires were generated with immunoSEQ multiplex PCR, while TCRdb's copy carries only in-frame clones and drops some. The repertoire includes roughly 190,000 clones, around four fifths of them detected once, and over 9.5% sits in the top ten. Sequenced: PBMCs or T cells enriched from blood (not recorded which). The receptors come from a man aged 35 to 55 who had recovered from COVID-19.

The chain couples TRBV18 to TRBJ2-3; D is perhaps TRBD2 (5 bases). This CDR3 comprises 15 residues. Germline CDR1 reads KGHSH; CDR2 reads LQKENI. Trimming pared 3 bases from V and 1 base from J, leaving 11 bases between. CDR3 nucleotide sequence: TGTGCCAGCTCACCTAGGGTTAGCGGCACAGATACGCAGTATTTT. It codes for CASSPRVSGTDTQYF.

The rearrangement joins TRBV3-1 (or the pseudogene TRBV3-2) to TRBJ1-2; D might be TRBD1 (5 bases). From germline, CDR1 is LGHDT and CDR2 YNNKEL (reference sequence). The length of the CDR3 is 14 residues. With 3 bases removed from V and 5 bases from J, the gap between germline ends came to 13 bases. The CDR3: CASSQLGDRYGYTF. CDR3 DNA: TGTGCCAGCAGCCAGCTAGGGGATCGGTATGGCTACACCTTC.

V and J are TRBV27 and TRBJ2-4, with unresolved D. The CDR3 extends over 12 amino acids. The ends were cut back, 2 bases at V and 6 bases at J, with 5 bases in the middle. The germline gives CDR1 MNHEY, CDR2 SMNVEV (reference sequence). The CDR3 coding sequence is TGTGCCAGCAGTTTACGAGGAAACATTCAGTACTTC. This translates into CASSLRGNIQYF.

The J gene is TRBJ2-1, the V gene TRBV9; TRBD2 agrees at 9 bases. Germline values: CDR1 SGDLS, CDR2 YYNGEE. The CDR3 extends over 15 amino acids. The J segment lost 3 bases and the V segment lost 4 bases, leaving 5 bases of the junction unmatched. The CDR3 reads CASSRGTSLYNEQFF. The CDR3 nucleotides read TGTGCCAGCAGCCGCGGGACTAGCCTCTACAATGAGCAGTTCTTC.

CDR3 DNA: TGTGCCAGCAGCCAAGCCGGGACAGGGGGCGCGTTTAACTATGGCTACACCTTC. Translated, it gives CASSQAGTGGAFNYGYTF. V and J are TRBV3-1 (or the pseudogene TRBV3-2) and TRBJ1-2; 12 bases match TRBD1. Germline CDR1 is LGHDT and CDR2 is YNNKEL (reference sequence). CDR3 size: 18 residues. V lost 1 base and J lost 1; bases outside the gene matches: 7.

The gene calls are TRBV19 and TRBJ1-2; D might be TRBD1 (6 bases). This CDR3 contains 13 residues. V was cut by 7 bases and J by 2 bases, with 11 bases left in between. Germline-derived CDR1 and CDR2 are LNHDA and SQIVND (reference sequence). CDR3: CASTAGANYGYTF. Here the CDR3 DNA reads TGTGCCAGTACGGCAGGGGCCAACTATGGCTACACCTTC.

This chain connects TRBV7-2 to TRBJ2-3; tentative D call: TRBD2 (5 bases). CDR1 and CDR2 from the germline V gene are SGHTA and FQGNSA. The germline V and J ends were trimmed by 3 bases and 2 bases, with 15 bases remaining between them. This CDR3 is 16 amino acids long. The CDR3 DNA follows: TGTGCCAGCAGCTTCCTCAGAGGGAGCGTCACAGATACGCAGTATTTT. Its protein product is CASSFLRGSVTDTQYF.

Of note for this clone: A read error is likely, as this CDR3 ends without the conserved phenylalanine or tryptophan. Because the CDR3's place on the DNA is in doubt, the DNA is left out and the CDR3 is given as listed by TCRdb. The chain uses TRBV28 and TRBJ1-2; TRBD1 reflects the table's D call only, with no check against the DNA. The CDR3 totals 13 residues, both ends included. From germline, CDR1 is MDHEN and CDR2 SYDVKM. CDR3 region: CASLSGGGGAIQA.

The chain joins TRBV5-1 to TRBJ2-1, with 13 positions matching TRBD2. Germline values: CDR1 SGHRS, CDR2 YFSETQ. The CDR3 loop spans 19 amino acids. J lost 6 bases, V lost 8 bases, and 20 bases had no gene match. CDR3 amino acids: CASCSGNFFTSGRANEQFF. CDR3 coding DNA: TGCGCCAGTTGTTCCGGGAACTTCTTTACTAGCGGGAGGGCCAATGAGCAGTTCTTC.

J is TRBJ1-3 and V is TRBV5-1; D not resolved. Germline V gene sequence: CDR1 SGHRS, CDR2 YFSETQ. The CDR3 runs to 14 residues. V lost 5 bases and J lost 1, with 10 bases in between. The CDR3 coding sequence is TGCGCCAGCAGGGGGAGCCTGTCTGGAAACACCATATATTTT. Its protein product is CASRGSLSGNTIYF.

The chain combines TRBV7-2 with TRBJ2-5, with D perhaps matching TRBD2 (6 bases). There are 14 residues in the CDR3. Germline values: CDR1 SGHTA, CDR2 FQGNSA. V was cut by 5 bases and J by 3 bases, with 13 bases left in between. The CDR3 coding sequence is TGTGCCAGCAGCCCTCGAACGGGGGAAGAGACCCAGTACTTC. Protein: CASSPRTGEETQYF.